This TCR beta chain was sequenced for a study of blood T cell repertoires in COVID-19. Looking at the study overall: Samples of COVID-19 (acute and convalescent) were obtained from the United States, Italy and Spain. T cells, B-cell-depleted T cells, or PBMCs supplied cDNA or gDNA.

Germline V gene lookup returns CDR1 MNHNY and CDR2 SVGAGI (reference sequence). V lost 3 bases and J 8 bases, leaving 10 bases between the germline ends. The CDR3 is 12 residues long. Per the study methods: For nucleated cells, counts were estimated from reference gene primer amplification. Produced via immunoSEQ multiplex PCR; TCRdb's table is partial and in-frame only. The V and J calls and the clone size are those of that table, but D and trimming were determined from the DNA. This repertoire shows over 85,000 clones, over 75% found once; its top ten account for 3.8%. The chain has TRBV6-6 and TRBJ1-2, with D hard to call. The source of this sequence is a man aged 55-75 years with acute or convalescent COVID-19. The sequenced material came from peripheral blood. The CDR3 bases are TGTGCCAGCAGTTATTCCTCGTTAGGCTACACCTTC. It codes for CASSYSSLGYTF.